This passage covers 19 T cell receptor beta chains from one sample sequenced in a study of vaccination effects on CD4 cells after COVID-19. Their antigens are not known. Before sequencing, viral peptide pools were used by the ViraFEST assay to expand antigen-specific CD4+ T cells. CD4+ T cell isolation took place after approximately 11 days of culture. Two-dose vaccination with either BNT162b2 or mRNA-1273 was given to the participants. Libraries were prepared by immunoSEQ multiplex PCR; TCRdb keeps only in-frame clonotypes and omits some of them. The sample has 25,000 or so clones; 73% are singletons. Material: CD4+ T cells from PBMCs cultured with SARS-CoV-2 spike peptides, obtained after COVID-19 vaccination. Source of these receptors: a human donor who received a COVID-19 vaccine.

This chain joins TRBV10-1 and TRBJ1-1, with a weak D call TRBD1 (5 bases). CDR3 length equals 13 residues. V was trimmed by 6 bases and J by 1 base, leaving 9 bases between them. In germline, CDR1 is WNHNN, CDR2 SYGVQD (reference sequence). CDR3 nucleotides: TGCGCCAGCAGGGTCAGGGCGAACACTGAAGCTTTCTTT. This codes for CASRVRANTEAFF.

The CDR3 region is CASSPENESPLHF. CDR3 DNA sequence: TGTGCCAGCAGTCCGGAGAACGAGTCACCCCTCCACTTT. This rearrangement joins TRBV28 to TRBJ1-6; no reliable D call. This CDR3 contains 13 residues. V was shortened by 5 bases and J by 10 bases, with 12 bases between the two germline ends. Germline V gene lookup returns CDR1 MDHEN and CDR2 SYDVKM.

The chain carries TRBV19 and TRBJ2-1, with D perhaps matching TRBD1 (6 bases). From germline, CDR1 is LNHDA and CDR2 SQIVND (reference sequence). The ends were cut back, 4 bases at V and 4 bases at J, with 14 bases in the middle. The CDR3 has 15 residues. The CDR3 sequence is CASSRARGSYNEQFF. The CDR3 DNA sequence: TGTGCCAGTAGTAGGGCCAGGGGATCTTACAATGAGCAGTTCTTC.

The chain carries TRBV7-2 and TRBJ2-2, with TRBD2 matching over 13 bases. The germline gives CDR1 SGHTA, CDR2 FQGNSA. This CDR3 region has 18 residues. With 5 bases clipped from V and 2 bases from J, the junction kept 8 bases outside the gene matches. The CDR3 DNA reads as TGTGCCAGCAGCAGAGCCGGGACTAGCGGGACTAACACCGGGGAGCTGTTTTTT. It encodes CASSRAGTSGTNTGELFF.

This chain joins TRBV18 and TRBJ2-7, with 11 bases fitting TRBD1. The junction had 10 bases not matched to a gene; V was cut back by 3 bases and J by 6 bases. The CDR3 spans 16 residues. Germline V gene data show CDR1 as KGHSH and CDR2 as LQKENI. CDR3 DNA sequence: TGTGCCAGCTCACCGAGCGGACAGGGGGCCGGGAGCGAGCAGTACTTC. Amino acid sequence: CASSPSGQGAGSEQYF.

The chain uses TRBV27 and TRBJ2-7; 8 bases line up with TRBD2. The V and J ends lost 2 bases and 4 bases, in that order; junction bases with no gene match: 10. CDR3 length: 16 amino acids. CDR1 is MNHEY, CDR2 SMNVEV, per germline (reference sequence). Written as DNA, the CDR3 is TGTGCCAGCAGTTTAAGGGGTGAGCGGGAGCCGTACGAGCAGTACTTC. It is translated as CASSLRGEREPYEQYF.

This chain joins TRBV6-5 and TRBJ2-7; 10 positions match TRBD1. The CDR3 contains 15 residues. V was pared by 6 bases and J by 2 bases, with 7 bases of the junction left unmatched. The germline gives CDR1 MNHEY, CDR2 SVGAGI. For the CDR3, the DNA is TGTGCCAGCAGACACCGGGACAGGGGTACCTACGAGCAGTACTTC. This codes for CASRHRDRGTYEQYF.

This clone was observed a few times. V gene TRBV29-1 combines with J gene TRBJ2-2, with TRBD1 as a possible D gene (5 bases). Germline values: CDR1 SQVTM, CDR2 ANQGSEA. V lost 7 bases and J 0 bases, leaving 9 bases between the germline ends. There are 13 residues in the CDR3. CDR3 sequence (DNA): TGCAGCGCGGACACCCCGAACACCGGGGAGCTGTTTTTT. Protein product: CSADTPNTGELFF.

Here the CDR3 reads CASSVQPSGNTIYF. CDR3 coding DNA: TGTGCCAGCAGTGTACAGCCCTCTGGAAACACCATATATTTT. The chain recombines TRBV3-1 (or the pseudogene TRBV3-2) with TRBJ1-3, with D unresolved. The length of the CDR3 is 14 residues. Trimming cost V 6 bases and J 0 bases, with 9 bases left between them. Looked up from germline, CDR1 is LGHDT and CDR2 is YNNKEL (reference sequence).

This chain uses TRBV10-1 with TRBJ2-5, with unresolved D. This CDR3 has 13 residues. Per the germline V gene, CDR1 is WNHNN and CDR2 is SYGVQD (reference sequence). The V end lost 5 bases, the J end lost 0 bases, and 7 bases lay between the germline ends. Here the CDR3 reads CASSMGYQETQYF. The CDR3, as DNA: TGCGCCAGCAGTATGGGGTACCAAGAGACCCAGTACTTC.

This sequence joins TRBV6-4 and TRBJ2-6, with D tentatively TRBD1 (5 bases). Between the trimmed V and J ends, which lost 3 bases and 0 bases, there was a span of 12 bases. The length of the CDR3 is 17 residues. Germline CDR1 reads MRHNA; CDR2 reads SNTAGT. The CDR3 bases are TGTGCCAGCAGTGAAGGGGCAGCCAACTCTGGGGCCAACGTCCTGACTTTC. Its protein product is CASSEGAANSGANVLTF.

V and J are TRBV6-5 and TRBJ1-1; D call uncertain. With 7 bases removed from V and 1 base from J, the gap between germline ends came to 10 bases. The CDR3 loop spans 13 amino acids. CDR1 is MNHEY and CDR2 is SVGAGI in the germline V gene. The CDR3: CASILTWNTEAFF. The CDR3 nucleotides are TGTGCCAGCATACTTACATGGAACACTGAAGCTTTCTTT.

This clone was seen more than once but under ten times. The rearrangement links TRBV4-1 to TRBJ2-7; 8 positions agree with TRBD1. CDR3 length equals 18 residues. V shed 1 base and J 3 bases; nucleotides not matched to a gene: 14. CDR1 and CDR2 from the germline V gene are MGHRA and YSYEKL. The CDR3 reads CASSQGAVPQGGIYEQYF. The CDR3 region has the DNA TGCGCCAGCAGCCAAGGGGCGGTCCCACAGGGGGGCATCTACGAGCAGTACTTC.

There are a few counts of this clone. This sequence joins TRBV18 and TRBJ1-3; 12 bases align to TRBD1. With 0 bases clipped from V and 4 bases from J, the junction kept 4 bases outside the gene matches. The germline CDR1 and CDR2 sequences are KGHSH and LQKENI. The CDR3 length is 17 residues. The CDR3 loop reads CASSPPGTGGLGNTIYF. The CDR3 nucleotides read TGTGCCAGCTCACCACCGGGGACAGGGGGCCTCGGAAACACCATATATTTT.

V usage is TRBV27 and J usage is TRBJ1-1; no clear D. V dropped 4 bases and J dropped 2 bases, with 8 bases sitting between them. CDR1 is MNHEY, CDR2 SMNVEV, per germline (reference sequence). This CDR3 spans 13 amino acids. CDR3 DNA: TGTGCCAGCAGTTACCGGATTAACACTGAAGCTTTCTTT. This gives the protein CASSYRINTEAFF.

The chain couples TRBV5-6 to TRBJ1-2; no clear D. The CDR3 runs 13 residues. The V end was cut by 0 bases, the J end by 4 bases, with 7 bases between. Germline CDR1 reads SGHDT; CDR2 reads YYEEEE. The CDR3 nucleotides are TGTGCCAGCAGCTTGGGACTGGTCTATGGCTACACCTTC. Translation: CASSLGLVYGYTF.

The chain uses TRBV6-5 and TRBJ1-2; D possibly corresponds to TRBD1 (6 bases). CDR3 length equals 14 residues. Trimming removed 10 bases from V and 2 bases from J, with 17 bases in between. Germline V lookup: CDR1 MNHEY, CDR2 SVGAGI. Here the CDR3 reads CATTRGASNYGYTF. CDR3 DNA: TGTGCCACCACCCGGGGGGCGTCGAACTATGGCTACACCTTC.

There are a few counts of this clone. The CDR3 here is CASSFSLTAGANTEAFF. The CDR3 DNA is TGCGCCAGCAGCTTTAGTCTGACGGCAGGGGCGAACACTGAAGCTTTCTTT. V usage is TRBV5-1 and J usage is TRBJ1-1; possibly TRBD1 for D (6 bases). Trimming took off 2 bases at V and 1 base at J, with 18 bases between the two ends. This CDR3 is 17 amino acids long. Germline V gene lookup returns CDR1 SGHRS and CDR2 YFSETQ. Full variable domain (rest looked up from reference TRBV5-1 and TRBJ1-1): KAGVTQTPRYLIKTRGQQVTLSCSPISGHRSVSWYQQTPGQGLQFLFEYFSETQRNKGNFPGRFSGRQFSNSRSEMNVSTLELGDSALYLCASSFSLTAGANTEAFFGQGTRLTVV.

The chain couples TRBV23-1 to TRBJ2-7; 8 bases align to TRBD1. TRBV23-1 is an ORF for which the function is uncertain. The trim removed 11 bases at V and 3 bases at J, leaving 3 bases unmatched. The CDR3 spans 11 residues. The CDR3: CAHDRGYEQYF. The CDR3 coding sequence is TGCGCCCACGACAGGGGCTACGAGCAGTACTTC.